This is a list of T cell receptor beta chains from one sample in a study of early T cells in non-severe SARS-CoV-2 infection. Each CDR3 protein is one row after TCRdb ran MiXCR on the 5' RACE reads. The table has fewer than 40,000 distinct CDR3 sequences, about 6% seen once. The sequenced material came from whole blood. The source is an adult who was a healthcare worker with PCR-confirmed SARS-CoV-2 infection or an uninfected control (not recorded which). The CDR3 runs from the conserved cysteine through the conserved F or W. The D gene is left open where the match is weak. Clone size is stated in some rows and not others, as once, few, many or a class when expanded.

J gene: TRBJ2-3
V gene: TRBV18
D gene: NA
CDR3 length: 14
clone size: many
CDR3 protein: CASSLLGDTDTQYF
CDR3 DNA: TGTGCCAGCTCCCTTCTAGGGGACACAGATACGCAGTATTTT

J gene: TRBJ2-2
V gene: TRBV27
D gene: NA
CDR3 length: 16
clone size: many
CDR3 protein: CASSLKRQAGTGELFF
CDR3 DNA: TGTGCCAGCAGTTTAAAGCGCCAGGCAGGCACCGGGGAGCTGTTTTTT

J gene: TRBJ2-6
V gene: TRBV20-1
D gene: NA
CDR3 length: 14
clone size: many
CDR3 protein: CSALTGPGANVLTF
CDR3 DNA: TGCAGTGCTCTGACAGGTCCTGGGGCCAACGTCCTGACTTTC

J gene: TRBJ2-7
V gene: TRBV20-1
D gene: TRBD2
CDR3 length: 14
clone size: NA
CDR3 protein: CSASRLAEVREQYF
CDR3 DNA: TGCAGTGCTAGTCGGCTAGCGGAGGTGAGGGAGCAGTACTTC

J gene: TRBJ1-2
V gene: TRBV2
D gene: TRBD1
CDR3 length: 14
clone size: many
CDR3 protein: CATAPGQGARGYTF
CDR3 DNA: TGTGCCACGGCTCCGGGACAGGGGGCGCGAGGCTACACCTTC

J gene: TRBJ2-7
V gene: TRBV28
D gene: NA
CDR3 length: 14
clone size: many
CDR3 protein: CASNGWDTSYEQYF
CDR3 DNA: TGTGCCAGCAACGGTTGGGACACTTCCTACGAGCAGTACTTC

J gene: TRBJ2-7
V gene: TRBV7-9
D gene: TRBD2
CDR3 length: 15
clone size: few
CDR3 protein: CASSPGLAAAYEQYF
CDR3 DNA: TGTGCCAGCAGCCCGGGACTAGCGGCAGCCTACGAGCAGTACTTC

J gene: TRBJ2-4
V gene: TRBV15
D gene: TRBD1
CDR3 length: 16
clone size: many
CDR3 protein: CATSGRFGTEKNIQYF
CDR3 DNA: TGTGCCACCAGCGGAAGGTTCGGGACAGAGAAAAACATTCAGTACTTC

J gene: TRBJ2-7
V gene: TRBV28
D gene: NA
CDR3 length: 14
clone size: few
CDR3 protein: CASRTGTRPYEQYF
CDR3 DNA: TGTGCCAGCAGGACCGGGACCCGCCCCTACGAGCAGTACTTC

J gene: TRBJ1-2
V gene: TRBV6-4
D gene: NA
CDR3 length: 15
clone size: many
CDR3 protein: CASSDSVGGSYGYTF
CDR3 DNA: TGTGCCAGCAGTGACTCGGTCGGGGGGAGTTATGGCTACACCTTC

J gene: TRBJ2-7
V gene: TRBV12-3/TRBV12-4
D gene: NA
CDR3 length: 14
clone size: few
CDR3 protein: CASRATRQHHEQYF
CDR3 DNA: TGTGCCAGCAGGGCGACAAGACAGCACCACGAGCAGTACTTC

J gene: TRBJ2-3
V gene: TRBV7-3
D gene: TRBD2
CDR3 length: 16
clone size: many
CDR3 protein: CASSLTGGLAGDTQYF
CDR3 DNA: TGTGCCAGCAGCTTAACGGGCGGCTTAGCGGGAGATACGCAGTATTTT

J gene: TRBJ2-1
V gene: TRBV28
D gene: NA
CDR3 length: 14
clone size: many
CDR3 protein: CASRQTASYNEQFF
CDR3 DNA: TGTGCCAGCAGACAGACAGCCTCCTACAATGAGCAGTTCTTC

J gene: TRBJ2-7
V gene: TRBV29-1
D gene: TRBD1
CDR3 length: 15
clone size: many
CDR3 protein: CSVEAIDRGVREQYF
CDR3 DNA: TGCAGCGTTGAGGCAATCGACAGGGGAGTACGCGAGCAGTACTTC

J gene: TRBJ2-6
V gene: TRBV5-4
D gene: NA
CDR3 length: 16
clone size: few
CDR3 protein: CASSLARGSGANVLTF
CDR3 DNA: TGTGCCAGCAGCTTGGCTAGGGGATCCGGGGCCAACGTCCTGACTTTC

J gene: TRBJ1-1
V gene: TRBV14
D gene: NA
CDR3 length: 14
clone size: NA
CDR3 protein: CASSQDRTATEAFF
CDR3 DNA: TGTGCCAGCAGCCAAGATCGGACAGCTACTGAAGCTTTCTTT

J gene: TRBJ2-2
V gene: TRBV19
D gene: NA
CDR3 length: 14
clone size: many
CDR3 protein: CASSTGEDTGELFF
CDR3 DNA: TGTGCCAGTAGTACGGGGGAGGATACCGGGGAGCTGTTTTTT

J gene: TRBJ1-5
V gene: TRBV20-1
D gene: TRBD1
CDR3 length: 14
clone size: many
CDR3 protein: CSARLTGDHQPQHF
CDR3 DNA: TGCAGTGCTAGACTTACAGGGGACCATCAGCCCCAGCATTTT

J gene: TRBJ1-1
V gene: TRBV29-1
D gene: TRBD1
CDR3 length: 12
clone size: NA
CDR3 protein: CSGQGVNTEAFF
CDR3 DNA: TGCAGCGGACAGGGGGTAAACACTGAAGCTTTCTTT

J gene: TRBJ2-1
V gene: TRBV29-1
D gene: TRBD2
CDR3 length: 17
clone size: many
CDR3 protein: CSVFGLAGSYSYNEQFF
CDR3 DNA: TGCAGCGTTTTCGGACTAGCGGGATCTTACTCCTACAATGAGCAGTTCTTC

J gene: TRBJ1-1
V gene: TRBV6-4
D gene: NA
CDR3 length: 13
clone size: many
CDR3 protein: CASSDRDNTEAFF
CDR3 DNA: TGTGCCAGCAGTGACCGGGACAACACTGAAGCTTTCTTT

J gene: TRBJ1-6
V gene: TRBV5-5
D gene: NA
CDR3 length: 16
clone size: many
CDR3 protein: CASSLTGQSGSSPLHF
CDR3 DNA: TGTGCCAGCAGCTTGACAGGCCAATCGGGATCCTCACCCCTCCACTTT

J gene: TRBJ2-1
V gene: TRBV10-1
D gene: NA
CDR3 length: 12
clone size: many
CDR3 protein: CASSDPATEQFF
CDR3 DNA: TGCGCCAGCAGTGACCCCGCAACAGAGCAGTTCTTC

J gene: TRBJ2-1
V gene: TRBV6-6
D gene: NA
CDR3 length: 12
clone size: many
CDR3 protein: CASSYSSPEQFF
CDR3 DNA: TGTGCCAGCAGTTACTCAAGTCCCGAGCAGTTCTTC

J gene: TRBJ2-7
V gene: TRBV10-3
D gene: TRBD1
CDR3 length: 14
clone size: many
CDR3 protein: CAISVRGPSYEQYF
CDR3 DNA: TGTGCCATCAGTGTGAGGGGGCCCTCCTACGAGCAGTACTTC

J gene: TRBJ2-1
V gene: TRBV20-1
D gene: NA
CDR3 length: 12
clone size: many
CDR3 protein: CSAREADNEQFF
CDR3 DNA: TGCAGTGCTAGAGAAGCAGACAATGAGCAGTTCTTC

J gene: TRBJ1-1
V gene: TRBV28
D gene: TRBD1
CDR3 length: 15
clone size: few
CDR3 protein: CASSPGGQMNTEAFF
CDR3 DNA: TGTGCCAGCAGCCCAGGGGGACAGATGAACACTGAAGCTTTCTTT

J gene: TRBJ2-7
V gene: TRBV11-2
D gene: NA
CDR3 length: 11
clone size: NA
CDR3 protein: CASSSGDEQYF
CDR3 DNA: TGTGCCAGCAGCTCAGGCGACGAGCAGTACTTC

J gene: TRBJ2-1
V gene: TRBV27
D gene: TRBD2
CDR3 length: 12
clone size: many
CDR3 protein: CASNHPAGGMVF
CDR3 DNA: TGTGCCAGTAACCATCCCGCGGGAGGTATGGTCTTC

J gene: TRBJ2-1
V gene: TRBV12-3/TRBV12-4
D gene: NA
CDR3 length: 15
clone size: few
CDR3 protein: CASNQGRRNINEQFF
CDR3 DNA: TGTGCCAGCAACCAGGGGCGGCGGAACATCAATGAGCAGTTCTTC

J gene: TRBJ1-3
V gene: TRBV3-1
D gene: NA
CDR3 length: 16
clone size: many
CDR3 protein: CASSHQGQEPGNTIYF
CDR3 DNA: TGTGCCAGCAGCCATCAGGGTCAGGAGCCTGGAAACACCATATATTTT

J gene: TRBJ2-1
V gene: TRBV30
D gene: TRBD1
CDR3 length: 11
clone size: NA
CDR3 protein: CAWGQVDEQFF
CDR3 DNA: TGTGCCTGGGGACAGGTCGATGAGCAGTTCTTC

J gene: TRBJ2-7
V gene: TRBV24-1
D gene: TRBD1
CDR3 length: 17
clone size: many
CDR3 protein: CATSDSFPNRGRYEQYF
CDR3 DNA: TGTGCCACCAGTGATTCTTTTCCGAACAGGGGCCGATACGAGCAGTACTTC

J gene: TRBJ2-3
V gene: TRBV9
D gene: TRBD2
CDR3 length: 18
clone size: many
CDR3 protein: CASSLRGSGTTLGDTQYF
CDR3 DNA: TGTGCCAGCAGCCTCAGGGGTAGCGGGACTACCCTCGGAGATACGCAGTATTTT

J gene: TRBJ2-7
V gene: TRBV7-9
D gene: TRBD2
CDR3 length: 18
clone size: many
CDR3 protein: CASGTGIEGLAGAYEQYF
CDR3 DNA: TGTGCCAGCGGTACGGGGATTGAAGGGCTAGCGGGAGCATACGAGCAGTACTTC

J gene: TRBJ2-1
V gene: TRBV20-1
D gene: NA
CDR3 length: 16
clone size: many
CDR3 protein: CSAKGASGPDYNEQFF
CDR3 DNA: TGCAGTGCAAAGGGGGCTAGCGGGCCCGACTACAATGAGCAGTTCTTC

J gene: TRBJ2-2
V gene: TRBV29-1
D gene: NA
CDR3 length: 12
clone size: many
CDR3 protein: CSVEGDPGELFF
CDR3 DNA: TGCAGCGTTGAAGGTGATCCCGGGGAGCTGTTTTTT

J gene: TRBJ1-1
V gene: TRBV28
D gene: NA
CDR3 length: 14
clone size: many
CDR3 protein: CASSLGRLNTEAFF
CDR3 DNA: TGTGCCAGCAGTTTGGGCAGACTGAACACTGAAGCTTTCTTT

J gene: TRBJ2-3
V gene: TRBV29-1
D gene: TRBD2
CDR3 length: 13
clone size: many
CDR3 protein: CSVGGLATDTQYF
CDR3 DNA: TGCAGCGTTGGTGGACTAGCCACAGATACGCAGTATTTT

J gene: TRBJ2-3
V gene: TRBV5-8
D gene: NA
CDR3 length: 14
clone size: many
CDR3 protein: CASSHIAPRDTQYF
CDR3 DNA: TGTGCCAGCAGCCACATCGCTCCTAGAGATACGCAGTATTTT

J gene: TRBJ1-6
V gene: TRBV30
D gene: TRBD1
CDR3 length: 14
clone size: many
CDR3 protein: CAWSNRGLGSPLHF
CDR3 DNA: TGTGCCTGGAGTAACAGGGGGTTAGGTTCACCCCTCCACTTT

J gene: TRBJ2-7
V gene: TRBV11-2
D gene: NA
CDR3 length: 16
clone size: many
CDR3 protein: CASSPSFGSGTYEQYF
CDR3 DNA: TGTGCCAGCAGCCCGAGTTTCGGGAGTGGCACCTACGAGCAGTACTTC

J gene: TRBJ1-2
V gene: TRBV21-1
D gene: NA
CDR3 length: 14
clone size: many
CDR3 protein: CASTRGQGRCGYTF
CDR3 DNA: TGTGCCAGCACCAGGGGACAGGGCCGTTGCGGCTACACCTTC

J gene: TRBJ2-7
V gene: TRBV7-6
D gene: NA
CDR3 length: 16
clone size: few
CDR3 protein: CASSPVPLSRTNEQYF
CDR3 DNA: TGTGCCAGCAGCCCCGTCCCCCTTAGCCGGACTAACGAGCAGTACTTC

J gene: TRBJ2-2
V gene: TRBV24-1
D gene: NA
CDR3 length: 12
clone size: few
CDR3 protein: CATRQATGELFF
CDR3 DNA: TGTGCCACCCGACAGGCCACCGGGGAGCTGTTTTTT

J gene: TRBJ2-5
V gene: TRBV4-1
D gene: NA
CDR3 length: 14
clone size: NA
CDR3 protein: CASSQVSGEETQYF
CDR3 DNA: TGCGCCAGCAGCCAAGTCTCCGGGGAAGAGACCCAGTACTTC

J gene: TRBJ2-7
V gene: TRBV7-9
D gene: NA
CDR3 length: 11
clone size: NA
CDR3 protein: CASSWDREQYF
CDR3 DNA: TGTGCCAGCAGCTGGGACCGCGAGCAGTACTTC

J gene: TRBJ2-7
V gene: TRBV12-3/TRBV12-4
D gene: TRBD2
CDR3 length: 15
clone size: many
CDR3 protein: CASSPRTSGGYEQYF
CDR3 DNA: TGTGCCAGCAGTCCCCGGACTAGCGGTGGGTACGAGCAGTACTTC